The clone carrying this T cell receptor beta chain has just a few counts. The data derive from a study of cytomegalovirus exposure and HLA in healthy donors. Vbeta (60) and Jbeta (13) primers were used in the PCR. The method was immunoSEQ multiplex PCR; TCRdb's version includes in-frame clones alone and lacks a portion of them. The sample has roughly 82,000 clones, around 70% seen once. The sequencing sample was made of PBMCs. This TCR was sampled from a woman aged 40 to 49 in good health and CMV-seropositive.

CDR3 sequence: CASSQDSRRGNSYEQYF. The CDR3 nucleotides read TGTGCCAGCAGCCAAGATAGCCGGCGGGGGAACTCCTACGAGCAGTACTTC. The chain joins TRBV4-2 to TRBJ2-7; 7 bases map to TRBD2. Looked up from germline, CDR1 is LGHNA and CDR2 is YNFKEQ. The CDR3 has 17 residues. V dropped 0 bases and J dropped 0; count of bases not matched to a gene: 8.